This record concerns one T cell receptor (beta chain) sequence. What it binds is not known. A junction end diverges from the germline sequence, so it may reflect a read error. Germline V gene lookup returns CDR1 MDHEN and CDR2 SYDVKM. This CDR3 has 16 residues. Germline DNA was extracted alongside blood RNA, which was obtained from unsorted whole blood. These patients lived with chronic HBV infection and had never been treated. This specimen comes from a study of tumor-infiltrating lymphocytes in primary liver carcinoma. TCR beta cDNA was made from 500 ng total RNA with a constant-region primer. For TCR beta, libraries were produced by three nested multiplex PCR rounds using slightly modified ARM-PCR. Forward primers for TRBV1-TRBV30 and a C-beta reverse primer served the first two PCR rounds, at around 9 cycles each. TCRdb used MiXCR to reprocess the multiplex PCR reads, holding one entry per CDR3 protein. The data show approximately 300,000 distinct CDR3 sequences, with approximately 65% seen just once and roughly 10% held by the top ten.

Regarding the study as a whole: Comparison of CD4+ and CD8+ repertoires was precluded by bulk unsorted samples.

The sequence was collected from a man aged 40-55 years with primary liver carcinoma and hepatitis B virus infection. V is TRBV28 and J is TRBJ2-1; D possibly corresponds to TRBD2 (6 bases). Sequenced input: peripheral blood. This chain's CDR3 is CASSSFLAGMYNEQFF. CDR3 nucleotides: TGCGCCAGCAGTTCATTCCTGGCGGGAATGTACAATGAGCAGTTCTTC.